The clone carrying this T cell receptor beta chain has a handful of counts. Germline trimming cut 2 bases from V and 6 bases from J; bases unmatched to any gene: 1. This CDR3 is built from 13 residues. Per the germline V gene, CDR1 is SQVTM and CDR2 is ANQGSEA. This specimen belongs to a study of T cells after yellow fever vaccination. Study-wide background: Those fractions that held only low numbers of cells were prepared using the SMART-Seq v4 Ultra Low Input RNA kit.

Universal primer sites and UMIs were introduced during 5'RACE template-switching synthesis of TCR cDNA. TCRdb processed the 5' RACE reads anew with MiXCR; each CDR3 protein has one entry. This sample carries about 500,000 distinct CDR3 sequences, around 17% of them seen once, and the ten largest clones take 15% to 20%. The clonotype comes from a man younger than 30 who received the YFV17D yellow fever vaccine. V gene TRBV29-1 combines with J gene TRBJ2-4; 10 nucleotides match TRBD1. The sample consisted of PBMCs, taken 5 days after the first yellow fever vaccination. CDR3 coding DNA: TGCAGCGTTGAAAGGGACAGGGGAAACATTCAGTACTTC. This encodes CSVERDRGNIQYF.